These 4 T cell receptor beta chains came from one sample sequenced in a study of blood T cells in healthy people across ages. The authors ran a second PCR of about 6 to 11 cycles using a sample-barcoded 5' primer and a J-beta primer mix. TCRdb fed the 5' RACE reads into MiXCR, producing one record per CDR3 protein. The table has 1.5 million or so distinct CDR3 sequences, roughly two fifths seen once; the top ten hold approximately 4%. The sample taken for sequencing was blood. These TCRs come from a woman younger than 30 in good health.

This clonotype turned up a few times. The chain recombines TRBV4-3 with TRBJ2-5, with 9 bases that match TRBD1. This CDR3 has 15 amino acids. V shed 5 bases and J 3 bases; nucleotides not matched to a gene: 7. Germline CDR1 reads LGHNA; CDR2 reads YSLEER. The CDR3 DNA reads as TGCGCCAGCAGCTCCTGGACAGGGGCGAAAGAGACCCAGTACTTC. This gives the protein CASSSWTGAKETQYF.

The chain couples TRBV9 to TRBJ2-1, with 12 bases that match TRBD2. V lost 4 bases to trimming and J lost 4 bases; unmatched junction nucleotides: 9. Germline V gene lookup returns CDR1 SGDLS and CDR2 YYNGEE. The CDR3 is made up of 17 amino acids. The CDR3 sequence: CASSFLTGTSGYNEQFF. In nucleotides, the CDR3 is TGTGCCAGCAGCTTCTTAACCGGGACTAGCGGGTACAATGAGCAGTTCTTC.

This clonotype was picked up a small number of times. The rearrangement joins TRBV19 to TRBJ1-6; D possibly corresponds to TRBD1 (6 bases). CDR1 and CDR2 (germline): LNHDA, SQIVND (reference sequence). V was pared by 5 bases and J by 4 bases, with 12 bases between. The CDR3 contains 15 residues. Written as DNA, the CDR3 is TGTGCCAGTAGTGACGGACAGCTATATAATTCACCCCTCCACTTT. It encodes CASSDGQLYNSPLHF.

In this sample, this clonotype turned up a few times. The chain joins TRBV20-1 to TRBJ2-1; the match to TRBD2 covers 11 bases. The CDR3 spans 18 residues. V dropped 0 bases and J dropped 1; count of bases not matched to a gene: 8. CDR1 is DFQATT and CDR2 is SNEGSKA in the germline V gene (reference sequence). The CDR3 DNA reads as TGCAGTGCTAGAGATATAGCGGGAGGGCCCAGATCCTACAATGAGCAGTTCTTC. Translation gives CSARDIAGGPRSYNEQFF.